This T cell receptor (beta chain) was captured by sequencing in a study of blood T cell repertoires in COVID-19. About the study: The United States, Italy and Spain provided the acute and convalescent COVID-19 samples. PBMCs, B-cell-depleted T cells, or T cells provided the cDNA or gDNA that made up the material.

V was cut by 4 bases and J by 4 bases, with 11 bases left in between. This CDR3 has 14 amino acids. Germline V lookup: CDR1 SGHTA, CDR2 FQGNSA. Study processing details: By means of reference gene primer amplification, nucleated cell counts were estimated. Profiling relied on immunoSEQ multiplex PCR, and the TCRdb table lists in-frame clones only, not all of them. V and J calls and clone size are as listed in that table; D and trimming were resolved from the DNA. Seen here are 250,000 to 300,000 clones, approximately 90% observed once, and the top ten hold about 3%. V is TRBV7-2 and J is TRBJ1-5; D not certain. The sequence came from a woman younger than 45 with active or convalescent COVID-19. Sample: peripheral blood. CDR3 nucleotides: TGTGCCAGCAGCTCCCGAGGGAGGAATCAGCCCCAGCATTTT. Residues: CASSSRGRNQPQHF.